Below, one T cell receptor (beta chain) is given with its context. Its antigen remains unidentified. This sample stems from a study of T-cell reconstitution after alpha-beta-depleted transplantation in children. Study findings and constraints: Approximately two months post-transplant, alpha-beta T cells reportedly originated from several hundred expanded graft clones.

Unique molecular identifiers tagged the TCRbeta library. One entry per CDR3 protein, called by TCRdb with MiXCR from the PCR reads. The sample holds 600,000 or so distinct CDR3 sequences, roughly 23% seen once. The receptor's source is a boy under three years old who had a stem cell transplant for acute myeloid leukemia, so the T cells may come from the graft donor. Specimen: PBMCs, mostly from graft donor cells, collected 360 days after TCRalphabeta/CD19-depleted stem cell transplant.

The CDR3 loop reads CASSLVGTGGTDTQYF. As DNA, the CDR3 is TGCGCCAGCAGCTTGGTTGGGACAGGGGGCACAGATACGCAGTATTTT. The chain uses TRBV5-1 and TRBJ2-3; 10 nucleotides agree with TRBD1. Germline V lookup: CDR1 SGHRS, CDR2 YFSETQ. The J segment lost 1 base and the V segment lost 0 bases, leaving 2 bases of the junction unmatched. There are 16 residues in the CDR3.